What follows are 7 T cell receptor beta chains derived from one specimen sequenced in a study of cytomegalovirus exposure and HLA in healthy donors. PCR amplification relied on 60 Vbeta primers (plus 13 Jbeta primers). TCRdb keeps only in-frame clones here, not all; method: immunoSEQ multiplex PCR. The table has about 120,000 clones, 70% to 80% seen once. The sample was PBMCs. These receptor sequences come from a woman younger than 30 in good health and CMV-seronegative.

This chain joins TRBV5-1 and TRBJ1-6, with 8 positions matching TRBD1. The V gene end was trimmed by 4 bases and the J gene end by 9 bases; junction bases not matched to a gene: 15. CDR3 size: 17 residues. Germline V CDR1 and CDR2: SGHRS, YFSETQ. The CDR3 DNA is TGCGCCAGCAGCGTCGGACAGGGCCATCTCCAATTTTCACCCCTCCACTTT. It codes for CASSVGQGHLQFSPLHF.

The chain recombines TRBV7-2 with TRBJ2-5; the match to TRBD1 covers 9 bases. The CDR3 has 15 residues. V gave up 4 bases and J gave up 1 base; unmatched junction bases: 4. The germline V gene encodes CDR1 SGHTA and CDR2 FQGNSA. The CDR3 sequence: CASSSGQGLQETQYF. CDR3 coding DNA: TGTGCCAGCAGCTCGGGACAGGGTCTCCAAGAGACCCAGTACTTC.

This clone showed up just a few times. CDR3 DNA sequence: TGCGCCAGCAGCCAAGGTCGTGACAGAATTATGAACACTGAAGCTTTCTTT. It encodes CASSQGRDRIMNTEAFF. The chain couples TRBV4-1 to TRBJ1-1; TRBD1 might be the D (5 bases). V lost 1 base and J lost 0, with 15 bases in between. There are 17 residues in the CDR3. Looked up from germline, CDR1 is MGHRA and CDR2 is YSYEKL.

V is TRBV7-3 and J is TRBJ1-6; no firm D call. The CDR3 contains 14 residues. CDR1 and CDR2 from the germline V gene are SGHTA and FQGTGA. V dropped 2 bases and J dropped 8 bases, with 10 bases sitting between them. This chain's CDR3 is CASSLSGLDSPLHF. CDR3 DNA sequence: TGTGCCAGCAGCTTATCAGGTTTAGATTCACCCCTCCACTTT. Together with reference TRBV7-3 and TRBJ1-6, the CDR3 gives the full variable domain: GAGVSQTPSNKVTEKGKYVELRCDPISGHTALYWYRQSLGQGPEFLIYFQGTGAADDSGLPNDRFFAVRPEGSVSTLKIQRTERGDSAVYLCASSLSGLDSPLHFGNGTRLTVT.

This sequence joins TRBV27 and TRBJ1-1, with D uncertain. Germline CDR1 MNHEY, CDR2 SMNVEV (reference sequence). V shed 1 base and J shed 0 bases, with 9 bases lying between them. This CDR3 spans 15 amino acids. CDR3 nucleotides: TGTGCCAGCAGTTTATTCGCAGGTATGAACACTGAAGCTTTCTTT. Translated, it gives CASSLFAGMNTEAFF.

As regards this clone: The identical CDR3 is also encoded by other nucleotide sequences in the sample. This chain uses TRBV19 with TRBJ1-4; 7 bases map to TRBD1. The CDR3 length is 15 residues. Germline values: CDR1 LNHDA, CDR2 SQIVND (reference sequence). V was pared by 5 bases and J by 0 bases, with 3 bases of the junction left unmatched. The CDR3 is CASSPGTATNEKLFF. As DNA, the CDR3 is TGTGCCAGTAGTCCAGGGACAGCAACTAATGAAAAACTGTTTTTT.

The J gene is TRBJ2-7, the V gene TRBV5-1; D is possibly TRBD2 (6 bases). Per the germline V gene, CDR1 is SGHRS and CDR2 is YFSETQ. V was cut by 2 bases and J by 3 bases, with 21 bases left in between. This CDR3 is 17 amino acids long. CDR3 sequence (DNA): TGCGCCAGCAGCTTTCGGTCAGAGGCACGGGGGTACTACGAGCAGTACTTC. This translates into CASSFRSEARGYYEQYF.